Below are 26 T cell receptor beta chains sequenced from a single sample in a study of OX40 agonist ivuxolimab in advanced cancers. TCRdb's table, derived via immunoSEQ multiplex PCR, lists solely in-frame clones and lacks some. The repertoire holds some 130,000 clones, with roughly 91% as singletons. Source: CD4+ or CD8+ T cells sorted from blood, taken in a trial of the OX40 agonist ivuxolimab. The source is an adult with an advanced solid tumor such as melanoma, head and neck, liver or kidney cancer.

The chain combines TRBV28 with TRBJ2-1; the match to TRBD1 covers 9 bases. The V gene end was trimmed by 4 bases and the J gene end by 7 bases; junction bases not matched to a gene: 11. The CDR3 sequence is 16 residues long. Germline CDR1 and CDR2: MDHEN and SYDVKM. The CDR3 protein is CASSSIGTGKYNEQFF. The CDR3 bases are TGTGCCAGCAGTTCAATCGGGACAGGGAAGTATAATGAGCAGTTCTTC.

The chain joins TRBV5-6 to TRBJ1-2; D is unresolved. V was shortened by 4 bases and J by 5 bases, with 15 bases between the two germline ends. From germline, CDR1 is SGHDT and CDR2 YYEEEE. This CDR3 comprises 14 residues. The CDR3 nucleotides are TGTGCCAGCAGCATGGGCAGGATCCTTTATGGCTACACCTTC. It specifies CASSMGRILYGYTF.

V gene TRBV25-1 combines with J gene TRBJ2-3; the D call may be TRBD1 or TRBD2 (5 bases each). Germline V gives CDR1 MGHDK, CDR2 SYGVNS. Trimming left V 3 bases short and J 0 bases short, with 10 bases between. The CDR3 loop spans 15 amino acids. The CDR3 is CASSDTGRSTDTQYF. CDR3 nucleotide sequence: TGTGCCAGCAGTGATACGGGACGGAGCACAGATACGCAGTATTTT.

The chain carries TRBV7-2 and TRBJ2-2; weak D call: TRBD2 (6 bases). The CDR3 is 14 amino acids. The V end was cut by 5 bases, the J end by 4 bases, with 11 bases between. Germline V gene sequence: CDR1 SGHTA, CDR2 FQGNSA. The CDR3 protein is CASSPRRGTGELFF. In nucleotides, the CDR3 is TGTGCCAGCAGCCCCCGGCGGGGCACCGGGGAGCTGTTTTTT.

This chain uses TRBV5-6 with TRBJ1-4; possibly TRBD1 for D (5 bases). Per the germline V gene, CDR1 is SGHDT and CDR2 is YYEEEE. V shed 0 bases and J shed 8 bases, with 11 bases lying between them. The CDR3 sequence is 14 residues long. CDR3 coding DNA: TGTGCCAGCAGCTTGGCCACGGGGGAAGAAAAACTGTTTTTT. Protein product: CASSLATGEEKLFF.

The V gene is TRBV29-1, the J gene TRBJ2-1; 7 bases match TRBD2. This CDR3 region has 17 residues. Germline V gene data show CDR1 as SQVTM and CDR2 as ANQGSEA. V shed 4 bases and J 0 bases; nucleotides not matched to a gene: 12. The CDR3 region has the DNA TGCAGCGTTGGGAAAATAGCAGGCGGGAGCTCCTACAATGAGCAGTTCTTC. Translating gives CSVGKIAGGSSYNEQFF.

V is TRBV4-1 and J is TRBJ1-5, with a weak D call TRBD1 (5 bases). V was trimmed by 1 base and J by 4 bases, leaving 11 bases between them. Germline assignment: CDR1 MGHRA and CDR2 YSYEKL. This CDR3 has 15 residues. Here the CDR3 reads CASSQVGVRNQPQHF. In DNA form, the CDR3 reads TGCGCCAGCAGCCAAGTAGGGGTACGGAATCAGCCCCAGCATTTT.

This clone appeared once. As DNA, the CDR3 is TGCGCCAGCAGCTGGGGACAGGGGGCCGGGGAGCTGTTTTTT. Protein: CASSWGQGAGELFF. The V call is TRBV5-1, the J call TRBJ2-2, with 11 positions matching TRBD1. From germline, CDR1 is SGHRS and CDR2 YFSETQ. This CDR3 spans 14 amino acids. The ends lost 3 bases at V and 6 bases at J; junction bases unmatched: 1.

The CDR3 DNA sequence: TGTGCCAGCAGCTTAGTGGGGACTAGCGACGAGCAGTACTTC. It encodes CASSLVGTSDEQYF. The V call is TRBV7-2, the J call TRBJ2-7, with 10 bases identical to TRBD2. The CDR3 runs to 14 residues. The trim removed 1 base at V and 5 bases at J, leaving 2 bases unmatched. Per germline, CDR1 SGHTA and CDR2 FQGNSA.

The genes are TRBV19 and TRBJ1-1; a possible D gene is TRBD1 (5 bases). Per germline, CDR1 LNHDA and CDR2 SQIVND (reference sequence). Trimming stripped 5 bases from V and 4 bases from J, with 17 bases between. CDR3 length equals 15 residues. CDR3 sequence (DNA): TGTGCCAGTAGTTCGCGGGGGGTGAAAGGCACTGAAGCTTTCTTT. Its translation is CASSSRGVKGTEAFF.

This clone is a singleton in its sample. Here the CDR3 reads CASSRDSNYGYTF. The CDR3, as DNA: TGTGCCAGCAGTCGGGACAGCAACTATGGCTACACCTTC. V is TRBV6-1 and J is TRBJ1-2, with 7 bases aligning to TRBD1. The germline CDR1 and CDR2 sequences are MNHNS and SASEGT. This CDR3 is 13 amino acids long. Trimming removed 5 bases from V and 2 bases from J; junction bases left unmatched: 2.

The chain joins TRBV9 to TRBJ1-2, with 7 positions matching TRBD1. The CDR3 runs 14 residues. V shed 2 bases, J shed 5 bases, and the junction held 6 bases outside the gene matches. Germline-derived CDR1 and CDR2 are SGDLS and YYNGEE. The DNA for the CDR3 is TGTGCCAGCAGCGTGGCAGGGGGGGTATATGGCTACACCTTC. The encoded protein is CASSVAGGVYGYTF.

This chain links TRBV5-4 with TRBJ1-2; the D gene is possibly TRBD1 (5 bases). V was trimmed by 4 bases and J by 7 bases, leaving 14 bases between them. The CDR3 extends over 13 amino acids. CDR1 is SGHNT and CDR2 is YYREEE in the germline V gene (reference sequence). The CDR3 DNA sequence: TGTGCCAGCAGCCCCGGGACTTTTGGTGGCTACACCTTC. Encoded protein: CASSPGTFGGYTF. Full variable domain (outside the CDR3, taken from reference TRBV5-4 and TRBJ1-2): ETGVTQSPTHLIKTRGQQVTLRCSSQSGHNTVSWYQQALGQGPQFIFQYYREEENGRGNFPPRFSGLQFPNYSSELNVNALELDDSALYLCASSPGTFGGYTFGSGTRLTVV.

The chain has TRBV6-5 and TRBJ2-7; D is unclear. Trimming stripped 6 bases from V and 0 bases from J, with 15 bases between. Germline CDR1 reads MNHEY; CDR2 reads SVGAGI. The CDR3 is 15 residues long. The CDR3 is CASRPPLSLSYEQYF. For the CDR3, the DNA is TGTGCCAGCAGGCCGCCCCTATCCCTCTCCTACGAGCAGTACTTC.

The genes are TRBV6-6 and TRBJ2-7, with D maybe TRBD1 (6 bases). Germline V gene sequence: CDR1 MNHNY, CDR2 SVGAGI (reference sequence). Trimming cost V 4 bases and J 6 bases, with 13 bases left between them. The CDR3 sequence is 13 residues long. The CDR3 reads CASSLRGGTEQYF. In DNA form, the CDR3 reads TGTGCCAGCAGTTTACGAGGGGGAACCGAGCAGTACTTC.

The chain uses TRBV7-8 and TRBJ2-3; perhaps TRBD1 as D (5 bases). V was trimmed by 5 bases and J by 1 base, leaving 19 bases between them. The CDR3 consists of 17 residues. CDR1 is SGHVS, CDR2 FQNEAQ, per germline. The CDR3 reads CASSQRQRYSGTDTQYF. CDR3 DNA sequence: TGTGCCAGCAGCCAGAGACAGAGATACTCTGGCACAGATACGCAGTATTTT.

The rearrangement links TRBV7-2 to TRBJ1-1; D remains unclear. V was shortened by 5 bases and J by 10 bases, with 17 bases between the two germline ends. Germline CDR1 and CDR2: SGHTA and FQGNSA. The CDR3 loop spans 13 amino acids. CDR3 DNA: TGTGCCAGCAGCCCACCCGGGCTAGGTGGAGCTTTCTTT. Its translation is CASSPPGLGGAFF.

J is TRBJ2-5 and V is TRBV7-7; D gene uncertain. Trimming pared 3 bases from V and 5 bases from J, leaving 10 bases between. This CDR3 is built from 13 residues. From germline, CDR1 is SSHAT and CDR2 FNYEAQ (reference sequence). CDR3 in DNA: TGTGCCAGCAGCTTTGGGCGTGAGGAGACCCAGTACTTC. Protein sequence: CASSFGREETQYF.

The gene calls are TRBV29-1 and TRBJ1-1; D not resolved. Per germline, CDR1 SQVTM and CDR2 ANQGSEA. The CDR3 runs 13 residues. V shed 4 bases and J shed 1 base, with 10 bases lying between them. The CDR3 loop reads CSVAGGPNTEAFF. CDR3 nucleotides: TGCAGCGTTGCGGGCGGACCGAACACTGAAGCTTTCTTT.

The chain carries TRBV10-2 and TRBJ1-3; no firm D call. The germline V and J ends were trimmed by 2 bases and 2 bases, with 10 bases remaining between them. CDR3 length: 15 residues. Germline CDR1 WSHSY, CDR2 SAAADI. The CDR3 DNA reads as TGCGCCAGCAGTGAGGGCCCAGCAGCTGGAAACACCATATATTTT. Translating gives CASSEGPAAGNTIYF.

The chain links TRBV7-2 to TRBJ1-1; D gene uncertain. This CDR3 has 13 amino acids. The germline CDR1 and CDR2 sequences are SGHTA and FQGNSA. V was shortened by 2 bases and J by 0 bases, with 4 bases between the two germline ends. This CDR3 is CASSLWMNTEAFF. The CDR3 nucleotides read TGTGCCAGCAGCTTATGGATGAACACTGAAGCTTTCTTT.

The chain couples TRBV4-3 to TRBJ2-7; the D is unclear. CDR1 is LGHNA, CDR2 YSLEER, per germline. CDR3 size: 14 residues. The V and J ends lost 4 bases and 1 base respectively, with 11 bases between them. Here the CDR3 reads CASSRQQGSYEQYF. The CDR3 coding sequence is TGCGCCAGCAGCCGCCAACAAGGGTCCTACGAGCAGTACTTC.

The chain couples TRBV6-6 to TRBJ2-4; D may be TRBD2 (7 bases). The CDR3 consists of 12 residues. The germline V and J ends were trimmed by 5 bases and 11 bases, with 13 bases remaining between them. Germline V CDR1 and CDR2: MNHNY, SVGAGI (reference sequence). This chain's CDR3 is CASSTGGQLQYF. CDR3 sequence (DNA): TGTGCCAGCAGTACCGGGGGGCAACTTCAGTACTTC.

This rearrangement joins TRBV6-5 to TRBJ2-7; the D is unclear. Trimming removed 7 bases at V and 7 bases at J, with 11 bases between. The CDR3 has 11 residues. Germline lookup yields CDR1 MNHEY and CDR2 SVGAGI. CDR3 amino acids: CASTRLGEQYF. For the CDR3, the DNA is TGTGCCAGCACCCGCCTGGGGGAGCAGTACTTC.

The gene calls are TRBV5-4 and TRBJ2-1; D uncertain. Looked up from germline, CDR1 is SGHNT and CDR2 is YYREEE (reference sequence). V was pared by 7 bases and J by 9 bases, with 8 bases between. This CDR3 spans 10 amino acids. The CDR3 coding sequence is TGTGCCAGCGGCCCCCGTGAGCAGTTCTTC. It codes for CASGPREQFF.

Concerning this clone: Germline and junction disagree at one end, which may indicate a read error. CDR3 in amino acids: CAWSFQRRKTVF. As DNA, the CDR3 is TGTGCCTGGAGCTTCCAGCGGCGAAAAACTGTTTTT. This chain uses TRBV30 with TRBJ1-4; D gene unclear. This CDR3 comprises 12 residues. The V gene's germline CDR1 is GTSNPN and CDR2 SVGIG (reference sequence).